This T cell receptor beta chain was identified in a study of CD8+ T cells in alopecia areata. As for the study in general: Treated patients swallowed 5 to 10 mg of oral tofacitinib twice daily. Overall study results and limits: Scalp lesions, especially in alopecia totalis/universalis, had higher clonality than normal scalp. With patients, TCR sharing proved less clear than in mice, a difference possibly related to HLA.

In each case, RNA was isolated and then reverse transcribed into cDNA as the sequencing template. The protocol was immunoSEQ multiplex PCR, while the TCRdb copy is restricted to in-frame clones and leaves out a portion. Here the sample spans about 160,000 clones, approximately 87% being singletons. As concerns this clone: Its cognate antigen is unknown.

The CDR3 length is 18 residues. V dropped 1 base and J dropped 3; count of bases not matched to a gene: 10. Per the germline V gene, CDR1 is SQVTM and CDR2 is ANQGSEA. Source: CD8+ T cells sorted from blood, taken at week 0. This TCR derives from a human donor with alopecia areata. The J gene is TRBJ2-6, the V gene TRBV29-1; 9 bases agree with TRBD1. The CDR3 sequence: CSVEGWDRDKSGANVLTF. The CDR3 nucleotides are TGCAGCGTTGAAGGTTGGGACAGGGACAAAAGTGGGGCCAACGTCCTGACTTTC.